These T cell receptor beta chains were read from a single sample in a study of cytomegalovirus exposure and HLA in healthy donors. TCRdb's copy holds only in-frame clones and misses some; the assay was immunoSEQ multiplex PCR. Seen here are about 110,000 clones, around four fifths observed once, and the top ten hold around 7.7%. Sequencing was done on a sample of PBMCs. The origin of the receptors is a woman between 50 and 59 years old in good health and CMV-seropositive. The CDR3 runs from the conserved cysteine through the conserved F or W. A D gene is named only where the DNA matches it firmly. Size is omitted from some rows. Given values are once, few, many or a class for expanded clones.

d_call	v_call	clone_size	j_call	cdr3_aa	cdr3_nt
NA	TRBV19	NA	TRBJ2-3	CASSRRTDTQYF	TGTGCCAGTAGCCGGAGAACAGATACGCAGTATTTT
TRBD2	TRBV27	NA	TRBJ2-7	CASSLRRPTSGVSYEQYF	TGTGCCAGCAGTTTAAGGAGACCTACTAGCGGGGTCTCCTACGAGCAGTACTTC
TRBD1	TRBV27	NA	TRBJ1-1	CASSPRTGGDTEAFF	TGTGCCAGCAGTCCTCGGACAGGGGGCGACACTGAAGCTTTCTTT
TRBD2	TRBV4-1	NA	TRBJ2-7	CASSQHSGSSYEQYF	TGCGCCAGCAGCCAACATAGCGGGAGCTCCTACGAGCAGTACTTC
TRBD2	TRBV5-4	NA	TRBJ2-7	CASSPAAGGSYEQYF	TGTGCCAGCAGCCCGGCAGCGGGAGGTTCCTACGAGCAGTACTTC
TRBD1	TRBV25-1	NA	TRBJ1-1	CASTGQGGAEAFF	TGTGCCAGCACTGGACAGGGAGGGGCTGAAGCTTTCTTT
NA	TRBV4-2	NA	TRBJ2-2	CASSLRGGTGELFF	TGTGCCAGCAGCCTCAGGGGAGGGACCGGGGAGCTGTTTTTT
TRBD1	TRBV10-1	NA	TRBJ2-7	CASRARTGGYEQYF	TGCGCCAGCAGGGCAAGGACAGGGGGCTACGAGCAGTACTTC
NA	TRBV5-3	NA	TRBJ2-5	CARRARTRGETQYF	TGTGCCAGAAGGGCAAGGACGCGGGGAGAGACCCAGTACTTC
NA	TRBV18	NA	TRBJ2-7	CASSPERQVYEQYF	TGTGCCAGCTCACCGGAGAGACAGGTTTACGAGCAGTACTTC
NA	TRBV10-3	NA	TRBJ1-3	CAISETGSSGNTIYF	TGTGCCATCAGTGAAACAGGGAGCTCTGGAAACACCATATATTTT
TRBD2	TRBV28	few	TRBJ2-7	CASRGLAGSSYEQYF	TGTGCCAGCAGGGGACTAGCGGGGAGCTCCTACGAGCAGTACTTC
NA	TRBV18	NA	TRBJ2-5	CASSPPGTPETQYF	TGTGCCAGCTCACCCCCCGGGACACCAGAGACCCAGTACTTC
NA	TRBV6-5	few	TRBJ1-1	CASSGPTGWAEAFF	TGTGCCAGCAGTGGTCCTACAGGGTGGGCAGAAGCTTTCTTT
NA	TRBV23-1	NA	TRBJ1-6	CASKTGRKSGHNSPLHF	TGCGCCAGCAAGACAGGTAGGAAGTCGGGTCACAATTCACCCCTCCACTTT
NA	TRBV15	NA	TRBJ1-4	CATSRDRRIGEKLFF	TGTGCCACCAGCAGAGATCGCAGGATCGGTGAAAAACTGTTTTTT
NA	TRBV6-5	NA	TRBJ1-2	CASTRQGTYGYTF	TGTGCCAGCACTAGGCAGGGCACCTATGGCTACACCTTC
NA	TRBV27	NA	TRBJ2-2	CASSWGRNTGELFF	TGTGCCAGCAGTTGGGGGCGTAACACCGGGGAGCTGTTTTTT
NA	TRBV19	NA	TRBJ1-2	CASTPRGYGYTF	TGTGCCAGTACCCCGAGGGGGTATGGCTACACCTTC
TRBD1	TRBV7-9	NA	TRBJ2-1	CASSPRGTLYNEQFF	TGTGCCAGCAGCCCCAGGGGGACCCTTTACAATGAGCAGTTCTTC
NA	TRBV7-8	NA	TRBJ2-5	CASSLGDTKETQYF	TGTGCCAGCAGCTTGGGGGACACTAAAGAGACCCAGTACTTC
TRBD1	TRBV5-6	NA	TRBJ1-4	CASSYLTGVNEKLFF	TGTGCCAGCAGCTACCTGACAGGGGTGAATGAAAAACTGTTTTTT
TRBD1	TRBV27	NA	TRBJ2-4	CASSFRQGRAKNIQYF	TGTGCCAGCAGTTTCAGACAGGGGAGGGCCAAAAACATTCAGTACTTC
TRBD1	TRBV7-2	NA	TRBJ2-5	CASSPQGAGETQYF	TGTGCCAGCAGCCCACAGGGGGCAGGAGAGACCCAGTACTTC
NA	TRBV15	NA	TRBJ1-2	CATSRDFDRPYGYTF	TGTGCCACCAGCAGAGACTTCGACAGGCCCTATGGCTACACCTTC
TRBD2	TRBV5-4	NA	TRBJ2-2	CASSPGLAGQTGELFF	TGTGCCAGCAGCCCGGGACTAGCGGGCCAGACCGGGGAGCTGTTTTTT
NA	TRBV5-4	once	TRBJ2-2	CASSLAGTYLTGELFF	TGTGCCAGCAGCTTGGCCGGGACTTACCTCACCGGGGAGCTGTTTTTT
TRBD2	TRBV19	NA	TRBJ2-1	CASSTGGPYNEQFF	TGTGCCAGTAGTACGGGAGGGCCGTACAATGAGCAGTTCTTC
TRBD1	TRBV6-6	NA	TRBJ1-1	CASSDRVEAFF	TGTGCCAGCAGCGACAGGGTTGAAGCTTTCTTT
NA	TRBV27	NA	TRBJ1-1	CASSLNLMNTEAFF	TGTGCCAGCAGTTTGAACCTAATGAACACTGAAGCTTTCTTT
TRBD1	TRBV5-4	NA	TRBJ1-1	CASSLQGGTEAFF	TGTGCCAGCAGCTTACAGGGGGGCACTGAAGCTTTCTTT
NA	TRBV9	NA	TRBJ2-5	CASSVENDRETQYF	TGTGCCAGCAGCGTAGAGAATGACAGAGAGACCCAGTACTTC
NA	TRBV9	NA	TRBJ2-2	CASSVAGQPNTGELFF	TGTGCCAGCAGCGTCGCGGGACAGCCGAACACCGGGGAGCTGTTTTTT
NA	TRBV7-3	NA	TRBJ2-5	CASSSTSLETQYF	TGTGCCAGCAGCTCTACTAGCCTGGAGACCCAGTACTTC
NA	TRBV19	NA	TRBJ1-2	CASSMTVRSGYTF	TGTGCCAGTAGTATGACTGTTAGGAGTGGCTACACCTTC
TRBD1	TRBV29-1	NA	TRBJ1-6	CSVSTGGGSPLHF	TGCAGCGTTTCGACAGGGGGGGGTTCACCCCTCCACTTT
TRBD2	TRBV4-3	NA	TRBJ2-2	CASSQGTSGTGELFF	TGCGCCAGCAGCCAAGGGACTAGTGGCACCGGGGAGCTGTTTTTT
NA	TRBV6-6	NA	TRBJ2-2	CASSFTGSNTGELFF	TGTGCCAGCAGTTTCACAGGGTCGAACACCGGGGAGCTGTTTTTT
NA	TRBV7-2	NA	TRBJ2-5	CASSWGVETQYF	TGTGCCAGCAGCTGGGGGGTAGAGACCCAGTACTTC
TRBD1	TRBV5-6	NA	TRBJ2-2	CASSPDRGDTGELFF	TGTGCCAGCAGCCCTGACAGGGGGGACACCGGGGAGCTGTTTTTT
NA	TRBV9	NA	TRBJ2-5	CASSDPRGQETQYF	TGTGCCAGCAGCGACCCTCGGGGGCAAGAGACCCAGTACTTC
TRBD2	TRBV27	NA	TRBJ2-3	CASRRGLALTDTQYF	TGTGCCAGCAGGCGCGGACTAGCGTTGACCGATACGCAGTATTTT
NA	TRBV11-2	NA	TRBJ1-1	CASSDLRQSPNTEAFF	TGTGCCAGCAGCGATCTCCGACAGAGCCCAAACACTGAAGCTTTCTTT
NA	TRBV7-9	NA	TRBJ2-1	CASSLSVDEQFF	TGTGCCAGCAGCCTCAGCGTGGATGAGCAGTTCTTC
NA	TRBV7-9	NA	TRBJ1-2	CASSSEVQGYTF	TGTGCCAGCAGCTCGGAGGTGCAGGGCTACACCTTC
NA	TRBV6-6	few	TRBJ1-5	CASSYGGEGNQPQHF	TGTGCCAGCAGTTACGGCGGGGAGGGCAATCAGCCCCAGCATTTT
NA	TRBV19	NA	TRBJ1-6	CASRAVGDSPLHF	TGTGCCAGTAGGGCGGTCGGGGATTCACCCCTCCACTTT
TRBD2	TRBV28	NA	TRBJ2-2	CASSLELAGPGELFF	TGTGCCAGCAGTTTAGAACTAGCGGGGCCCGGGGAGCTGTTTTTT
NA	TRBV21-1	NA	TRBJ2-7	CASRLVSSYEQYF	TGTGCCAGCCGTCTAGTTTCATCCTACGAGCAGTACTTC
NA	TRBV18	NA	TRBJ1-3	CASSPPSGDSGNTIYF	TGTGCCAGCTCACCTCCGTCGGGTGACTCTGGAAACACCATATATTTT
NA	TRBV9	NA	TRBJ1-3	CASSPSTGSGNTIYF	TGTGCCAGCAGCCCATCCACAGGGTCTGGAAACACCATATATTTT
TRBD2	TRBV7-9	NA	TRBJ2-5	CASSRLAGRETQYF	TGTGCCAGCAGCCGACTAGCGGGGAGGGAGACCCAGTACTTC
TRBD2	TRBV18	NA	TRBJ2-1	CASSPPAGGGGNEQFF	TGTGCCAGCTCACCACCAGCGGGAGGAGGGGGCAATGAGCAGTTCTTC
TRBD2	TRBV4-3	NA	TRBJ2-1	CASSQALAGDYNEQFF	TGCGCCAGCAGCCAAGCCCTAGCGGGGGACTACAATGAGCAGTTCTTC